One sample yielded the 5 T cell receptor beta chains listed below, sequenced in a study of blood T cell repertoires in COVID-19. The method was immunoSEQ multiplex PCR; TCRdb's version includes in-frame clones alone and lacks a portion of them. The sample has around 170,000 clones; roughly 85% are singletons. The specimen sequenced was PBMCs or T cells enriched from blood (not recorded which). The origin of the receptors is a woman aged 18-30 years who had recovered from COVID-19.

This chain joins TRBV6-2 or TRBV6-3 and TRBJ1-5, with TRBD1 identical over 9 bases. The CDR3 has 16 residues. The V and J ends lost 5 bases and 0 bases, in that order; junction bases with no gene match: 5. Per the germline V gene, CDR1 is MNHEY and CDR2 is SVGEGT. CDR3 sequence: CASSRTGVYSNQPQHF. The CDR3, as DNA: TGTGCCAGCAGTAGGACAGGGGTCTATAGCAATCAGCCCCAGCATTTT.

This clone was seen only a few times. This chain connects TRBV11-2 to TRBJ2-7; TRBD2 agrees at 11 bases. With 4 bases clipped from V and 3 bases from J, the junction kept 5 bases outside the gene matches. CDR1 SGHAT and CDR2 FQNNGV come from the germline V gene. This CDR3 contains 15 residues. CDR3 in DNA: TGTGCCAGCAGCTCTTCGGGACTAGCGGACTACGAGCAGTACTTC. This translates into CASSSSGLADYEQYF.

In DNA form, the CDR3 reads TGTGCCAGCAGCTTGGGCTACCCCTCCTACGAGCAGTACTTC. It is translated as CASSLGYPSYEQYF. The chain employs TRBV5-5 and TRBJ2-7, with D unresolved. CDR3 length: 14 residues. Trimming cost V 0 bases and J 0 bases, with 7 bases left between them. Germline V gene lookup returns CDR1 SGHKS and CDR2 YYEKEE (reference sequence).

This clone was counted once. The chain combines TRBV3-1 (or the pseudogene TRBV3-2) with TRBJ2-3, with 10 positions matching TRBD2. CDR3 length equals 16 residues. Trimming took 4 bases from V and 4 from J; bases not matched to a gene: 8. Per the germline V gene, CDR1 is LGHDT and CDR2 is YNNKEL (reference sequence). The CDR3 DNA follows: TGTGCCAGCAGCCTCCAGCGGGAGGGCCGGTCAGATACGCAGTATTTT. Its translation: CASSLQREGRSDTQYF.

V and J are TRBV10-3 and TRBJ2-7, with D perhaps TRBD2 (7 bases). Trimming removed 5 bases from V and 0 bases from J, with 20 bases in between. Germline V gene sequence: CDR1 ENHRY, CDR2 SYGVKD. The CDR3 is 17 amino acids. CDR3 DNA sequence: TGTGCCATCAGTTCCTCGGAAACGGGGGGACACTCCTACGAGCAGTACTTC. This sequence encodes CAISSSETGGHSYEQYF.